This TCR beta chain was sequenced in a study of T cells in localized non-small cell lung cancer. Study-wide points: In adjacent lung appeared a median about 58 of the top 100 tumor clones. Measurement of T cell clonality placed uninvolved adjacent lung highest, above the level in tumor. Higher blood T cell density tracked longer overall survival. Because researchers sequenced only one region of the tumor, heterogeneity is still possible.

CDR1 is SGHTA, CDR2 FQGTGA, per germline. Trimming took off 2 bases at V and 3 bases at J, with 7 bases between the two ends. There are 13 residues in the CDR3. Libraries were prepared by immunoSEQ multiplex PCR; TCRdb keeps only in-frame clonotypes and omits some of them. The sample comprises tens of thousands of clones, 85% to 90% of which are singletons, and roughly a fifth rests with the top ten. For this clone: What it binds is not known.

This TCR derives from a man aged 40-75 years with stage I squamous cell lung carcinoma. The gene calls are TRBV7-3 and TRBJ2-5; no clear D gene. Source: peripheral blood, taken before any cancer treatment. CDR3 protein: CASSLAREETQYF. The CDR3 DNA reads as TGTGCCAGCAGCTTAGCGAGAGAAGAGACCCAGTACTTC.